This TCR beta chain stems from a study of cytomegalovirus exposure and HLA in healthy donors. Study findings and constraints: Sequences of the TCR beta chain were said to predict the HLA-A and HLA-B alleles of most subjects accurately. Indistinguishable V segments, including TRBV6-2 and TRBV6-3, were excluded. Sequencing artifact likely explains a cluster of highly shared sequence variants. Beyond CMV serostatus, there was no information to go on about immune exposure.

V shed 2 bases and J shed 3 bases, with 7 bases lying between them. The CDR3 has 13 amino acids. Germline CDR1 is SGHVS and CDR2 is FNYEAQ. PCR primers comprised 60 Vbeta and 13 Jbeta primers. Assay used: immunoSEQ multiplex PCR; TCRdb lists only in-frame clones, some missing. Among fewer than 350,000 clones listed, approximately 90% were seen once. The count of this clone is one. Its antigen is undetermined. The source of this sequence is a woman aged 18-29 years in good health and CMV-seronegative. Sample: PBMCs. The rearrangement joins TRBV7-6 to TRBJ1-1; no clear D. The CDR3 DNA reads as TGTGCCAGCAGCTTATGGGCAGACACTGAAGCTTTCTTT. It encodes CASSLWADTEAFF.